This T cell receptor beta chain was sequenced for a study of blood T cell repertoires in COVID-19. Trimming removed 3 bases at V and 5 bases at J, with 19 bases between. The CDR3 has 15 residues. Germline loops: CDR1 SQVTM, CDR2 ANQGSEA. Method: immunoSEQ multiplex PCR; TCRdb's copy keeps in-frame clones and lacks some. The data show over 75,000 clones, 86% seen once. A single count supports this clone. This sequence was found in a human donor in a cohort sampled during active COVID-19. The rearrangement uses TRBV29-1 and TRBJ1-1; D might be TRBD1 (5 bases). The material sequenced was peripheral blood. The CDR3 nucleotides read TGCAGCGTTGAGGAGCAAGACAGAGGATCAACTGAAGCTTTCTTT. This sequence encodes CSVEEQDRGSTEAFF.